The clone carrying this TCR beta chain was observed a handful of times. The germline gives CDR1 KGHSH, CDR2 LQKENI. The CDR3 totals 16 residues. J gave up 1 base and V 2 bases, and 5 bases lay outside the gene matches. This sample's time point: after neoadjuvant nivolumab, at surgical resection. The data derive from a study of neoadjuvant anti-PD-1 for oral cavity cancer. Method: immunoSEQ multiplex PCR; TCRdb's copy keeps in-frame clones and lacks some. The table records tens of thousands of clones, 35% to 55% of them present only once. The chain recombines TRBV18 with TRBJ2-3; 8 bases fit TRBD2. The clonotype comes from a person between 40 and 85 years old with oral cavity squamous cell carcinoma. Here the sequenced sample was tumor tissue, taken after nivolumab (anti-PD-1) treatment. This chain's CDR3 is CASSPTYSGGTDTQYF. The CDR3, as DNA: TGTGCCAGCTCACCAACCTATAGCGGGGGCACAGATACGCAGTATTTT.